This T cell receptor (beta chain) was retrieved from a study of blood T cell repertoires in COVID-19. Study as a whole: Samples came from the United States, Italy and Spain, spanning acute and convalescent COVID-19. T cells, B-cell-depleted T cells, or PBMCs supplied cDNA or gDNA.

Germline-derived CDR1 and CDR2 are SGHNT and YYREEE (reference sequence). This CDR3 contains 15 residues. With V trimmed by 0 bases and J by 6 bases, 4 bases remained unmatched. This clone was counted a single time. Original analysis: Estimated nucleated cell counts came from reference gene primer amplification. Repertoires were generated with immunoSEQ multiplex PCR, while TCRdb's copy carries only in-frame clones and drops some. The V and J calls and clone size were taken over from that table, and D and trimming were inferred from the DNA. The sample includes under 80,000 clones, around 84% of them seen just once.

Sequencing was performed on peripheral blood. The chain carries TRBV5-4 and TRBJ1-5; TRBD1 agrees at 9 bases. This sequence was found in a man in his 70s with acute or convalescent COVID-19. CDR3 in DNA: TGTGCCAGCAGCTTGGACCCGACAGGGGGTCAGCCCCAGCATTTT. Translation: CASSLDPTGGQPQHF.